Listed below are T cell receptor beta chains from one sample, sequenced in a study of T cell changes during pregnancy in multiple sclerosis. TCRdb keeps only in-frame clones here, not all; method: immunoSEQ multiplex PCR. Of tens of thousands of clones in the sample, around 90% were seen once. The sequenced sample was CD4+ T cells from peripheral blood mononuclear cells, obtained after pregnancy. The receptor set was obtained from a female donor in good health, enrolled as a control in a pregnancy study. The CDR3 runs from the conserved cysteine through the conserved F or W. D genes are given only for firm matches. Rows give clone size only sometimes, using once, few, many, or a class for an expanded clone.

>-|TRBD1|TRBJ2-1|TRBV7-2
TGTGCCAGCAGGCCGGGACAGCTATACAATGAGCAGTTCTTC
CASRPGQLYNEQFF
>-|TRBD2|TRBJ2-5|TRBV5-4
TGTGCCAGCAGCTTGGGGCTAGCGGGGGGGGAAGAGACCCAGTACTTC
CASSLGLAGGEETQYF
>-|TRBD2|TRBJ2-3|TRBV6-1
TGTGCCAGCACCTTAGCGGGAGGGGTGACAGATACGCAGTATTTT
CASTLAGGVTDTQYF
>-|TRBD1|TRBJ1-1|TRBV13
TGTGCCAGCAGCTTAACAGGGGCGAAGACTGAAGCTTTCTTT
CASSLTGAKTEAFF
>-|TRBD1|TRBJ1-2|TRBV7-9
TGTGCCAGCAGCTTAGGACAGGGCTATGGCTACACCTTC
CASSLGQGYGYTF
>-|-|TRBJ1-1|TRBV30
TGTGCCTGGAGCTCCGGGACAACCTCCAGCCTGAACACTGAAGCTTTCTTT
CAWSSGTTSSLNTEAFF
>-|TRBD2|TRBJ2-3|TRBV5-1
TGCGCCAGCAGCCCGAGGACTAGCGGGGGGATGGGGGATACGCAGTATTTT
CASSPRTSGGMGDTQYF
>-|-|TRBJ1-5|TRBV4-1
TGCGCCAGCAGCCATGGCAGTAGCAATCAGCCCCAGCATTTT
CASSHGSSNQPQHF
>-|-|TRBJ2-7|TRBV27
TGTGCCAGCAGTTTAATCTCTCCGGGATACGAGCAGTACTTC
CASSLISPGYEQYF
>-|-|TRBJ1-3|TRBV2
TGTGCCAGCAGTTTAGGTCGGACAGCCGGAAACACCATATATTTT
CASSLGRTAGNTIYF
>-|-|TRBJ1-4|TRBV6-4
TGTGCCAGCAGGCCGTTGTATCCCCCACACCAACCCAAAGGGGTGTTTTTT
CASRPLYPPHQPKGVFF
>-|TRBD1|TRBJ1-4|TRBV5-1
TGCGCCAGCAGCCGACAGGGGGGAGATGCAACTAATGAAAAACTGTTTTTT
CASSRQGGDATNEKLFF
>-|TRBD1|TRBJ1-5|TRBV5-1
TGCGCCAGCAGCCCAGGGGGCGCGTTCAATCAGCCCCAGCATTTT
CASSPGGAFNQPQHF
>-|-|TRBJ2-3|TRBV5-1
TGCGCCAGCAGCTTGGCCAGGCCTACTAGCACAGATACGCAGTATTTT
CASSLARPTSTDTQYF
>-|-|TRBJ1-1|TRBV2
TGTGCCAGCGGAACCCAACTAGAGACTGAAGCTTTCTTT
CASGTQLETEAFF
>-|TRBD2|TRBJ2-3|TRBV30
TGTGCCTGGATGGGAGCGGGGGGGAACACAGATACGCAGTATTTT
CAWMGAGGNTDTQYF
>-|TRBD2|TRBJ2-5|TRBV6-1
TGTGCCAGCAGTGCTGTAGCGGGAGCGACCCAAGAGACCCAGTACTTC
CASSAVAGATQETQYF
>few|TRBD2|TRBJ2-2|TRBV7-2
TGTGCCAGCAGTACGAGCGGGGGGAACACCGGGGAGCTGTTTTTT
CASSTSGGNTGELFF
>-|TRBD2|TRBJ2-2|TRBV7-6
TGTGCCAGCAGCTTAACGGGCCGGGGGGGGAACACCGGGGAGCTGTTTTTT
CASSLTGRGGNTGELFF
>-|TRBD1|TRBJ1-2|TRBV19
TGTGCCAGTAGTATCCAGCCCACAGGGGACTATGGCTACACCTTC
CASSIQPTGDYGYTF
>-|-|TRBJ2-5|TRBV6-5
TGTGCCAGCAGAGTCGGAGAGACGACCCAGTACTTC
CASRVGETTQYF
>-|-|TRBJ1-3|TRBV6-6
TGTGCCAGCAGTTACGTCGGGGAAGCTGGAAACACCATATATTTT
CASSYVGEAGNTIYF
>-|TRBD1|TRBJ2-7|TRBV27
TGTGCCAGCAGTTGTGAAGGGGGCGAATACGAGCAGTACTTC
CASSCEGGEYEQYF
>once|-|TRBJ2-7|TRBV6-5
TGTGCCAGCAGGCGAGCGCTTGAGCAGTACTTC
CASRRALEQYF
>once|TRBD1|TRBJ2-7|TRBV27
TGTGCCAGCAGAAGCTCAGGGGGCTTGTACGAGCAGTACTTC
CASRSSGGLYEQYF
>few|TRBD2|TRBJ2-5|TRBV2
TGTGCCAGCAGTCTGGTGATGGGGGGGGGTCAAGAGACCCAGTACTTC
CASSLVMGGGQETQYF
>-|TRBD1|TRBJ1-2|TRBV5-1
TGCGCCAGCAGCTTGGGGGGACAGGGGAACTATGGCTACACCTTC
CASSLGGQGNYGYTF
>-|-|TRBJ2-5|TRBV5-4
TGTGCCAGTTCCGCTGACAGTCGGCCCGGGGAGACCCAGTACTTC
CASSADSRPGETQYF
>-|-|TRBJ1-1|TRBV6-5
TGTGCCAGCAGTTTTGGGGGGAGATACACTGAAGCTTTCTTT
CASSFGGRYTEAFF
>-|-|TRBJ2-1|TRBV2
TGTGCCAGCAGTCGACTCGACAATGAGCAGTTCTTC
CASSRLDNEQFF
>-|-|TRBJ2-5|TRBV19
TGTGCCAGTAGAACTCACCCTAGCGTACAAGAGACCCAGTACTTC
CASRTHPSVQETQYF
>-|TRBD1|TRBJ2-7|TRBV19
TGTGCCAGTAGAAGGGACAGACCTCCCTACGAGCAGTACTTC
CASRRDRPPYEQYF
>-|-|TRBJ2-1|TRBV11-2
TGTGCCAGCAGCTTATCTACCCATTTCTACTCCTACAATGAGCAGTTCTTC
CASSLSTHFYSYNEQFF